This TCR beta chain comes out of a study of spatial heterogeneity in lung cancer. Across the whole study: Detection of beta-chain sequences consistently exceeded that of alpha-chain sequences.

This clonotype was seen at least ten times. CDR1 is LNHNV, CDR2 YYDKDF, per germline (reference sequence). With 0 bases clipped from V and 7 bases from J, the junction kept 5 bases outside the gene matches. CDR3 length equals 16 residues. TCRdb used MiXCR to reprocess the 5' RACE reads, holding one entry per CDR3 protein. Of tens of thousands of distinct CDR3 sequences in the sample, approximately 12% were seen once. Time point of the sample: sample taken at primary tumor resection. The input material, whole RNA from tumor, nontumor lung or frozen PBMC, was sequenced unsorted. This specimen was PBMCs, taken at surgery. This chain uses TRBV15 with TRBJ2-7; 14 positions match TRBD2. The sequence derives from a male donor with early-stage non-small cell lung cancer. The CDR3 is CATSRDGGLAGVEQYF. CDR3 DNA: TGTGCCACCAGCAGAGATGGGGGACTAGCGGGAGTTGAGCAGTACTTC. Using reference TRBV15 and TRBJ2-7 for the parts outside the CDR3, the full variable domain is DAMVIQNPRYQVTQFGKPVTLSCSQTLNHNVMYWYQQKSSQAPKLLFHYYDKDFNNEADTPDNFQSRRPNTSFCFLDIRSPGLGDTAMYLCATSRDGGLAGVEQYFGPGTRLTVT.